This T cell receptor (beta chain) is from a study of beta chain features in type 1 diabetes. Whole-study findings and limits: People with Type 1 diabetes carried modestly yet significantly shorter TCRB CDR3s in all four CD4+ subsets.

Reverse transcribing all isolated RNA meant expressed TCRB transcripts were sequenced. Repertoires were generated with immunoSEQ multiplex PCR, while TCRdb's copy carries only in-frame clones and drops some. The top ten hold 0.046% of the sample, which has around 500,000 clones, 10% to 12% seen once. Trimming removed 3 bases at V and 2 bases at J, with 11 bases between. Germline CDR1 and CDR2: GTSNPN and SVGIG (reference sequence). The CDR3 is made up of 14 amino acids. In its sample, this clone was seen a few times. Its antigen is still unknown. This TCR derives from a young woman in good health. The rearrangement uses TRBV30 and TRBJ1-5, with D unclear. The material sequenced was naive CD4+ T cells from blood. The CDR3 DNA follows: TGTGCCTGGAGCGTCACGCCGGGCAATCAGCCCCAGCATTTT. Translated: CAWSVTPGNQPQHF.